These 18 T cell receptor beta chains came from one sample sequenced in a study of T cell responses to AZD1222 COVID-19 vaccine. Assay used: immunoSEQ multiplex PCR; TCRdb lists only in-frame clones, some missing. The sample shows 25,000 to 35,000 clones, about 89% of them seen only once. The source was peripheral blood, collected on day 0 of AZD1222 vaccination. The origin of the receptors is an adult in good health.

V and J are TRBV3-1 (or the pseudogene TRBV3-2) and TRBJ1-1; D is ambiguous. The CDR3 covers 15 residues. V was pared by 4 bases and J by 1 base, with 13 bases between. The germline gives CDR1 LGHDT, CDR2 YNNKEL (reference sequence). This CDR3 is CASSPYSVRNTEAFF. The CDR3 DNA sequence: TGTGCCAGCAGCCCTTACAGCGTCCGGAACACTGAAGCTTTCTTT.

This clone appeared a single time. This rearrangement joins TRBV5-5 to TRBJ2-7, with no clear D. Trimming removed 4 bases at V and 3 bases at J, with 8 bases between. CDR1 SGHKS and CDR2 YYEKEE come from the germline V gene (reference sequence). The CDR3 has 12 amino acids. The CDR3 DNA reads as TGTGCCAGCAGCCCTAGTCTCTACGAGCAGTACTTC. Protein sequence: CASSPSLYEQYF.

J is TRBJ2-7 and V is TRBV5-5; 11 bases are a match to TRBD2. Germline V gives CDR1 SGHKS, CDR2 YYEKEE (reference sequence). The CDR3 loop spans 15 amino acids. The J segment lost 4 bases and the V segment lost 3 bases, leaving 6 bases of the junction unmatched. CDR3 amino acids: CASSSYGTSGYEQYF. The CDR3 DNA is TGTGCCAGCAGCTCGTATGGGACTAGCGGTTACGAGCAGTACTTC.

V gene TRBV6-5 combines with J gene TRBJ2-2; D remains ambiguous. In germline, CDR1 is MNHEY, CDR2 SVGAGI. This CDR3 region has 12 residues. The V end lost 8 bases, the J end lost 7 bases, and 11 bases lay between the germline ends. The DNA for the CDR3 is TGTGCCAGCCTGAGCCCGGGCGGGGAGCTGTTTTTT. Translating gives CASLSPGGELFF.

The chain has TRBV27 and TRBJ2-1; D not resolved. The V and J ends lost 4 bases and 6 bases respectively, with 13 bases between them. Per the germline V gene, CDR1 is MNHEY and CDR2 is SMNVEV (reference sequence). This CDR3 contains 14 residues. This CDR3 is CASSWPSLLNEQFF. For the CDR3, the DNA is TGTGCCAGCAGTTGGCCATCCCTGCTCAATGAGCAGTTCTTC.

Details on this clone: Its ends do not fully match the called genes, so a read error is possible. The chain recombines TRBV7-7 with TRBJ2-7, with a possible D match to TRBD1 (5 bases). CDR3 length: 13 amino acids. Germline values: CDR1 SSHAT, CDR2 FNYEAQ (reference sequence). CDR3 amino acids: CASSLEAGYEQYF. DNA for the CDR3: TGTGCTAGCAGCTTAGAAGCAGGGTACGAGCAGTACTTC.

This clone was observed once. V is TRBV5-4 and J is TRBJ2-1; 10 nucleotides line up with TRBD2. Germline loops: CDR1 SGHNT, CDR2 YYREEE (reference sequence). With 4 bases clipped from V and 4 bases from J, the junction kept 8 bases outside the gene matches. The CDR3 covers 16 residues. The chain's CDR3 is CASSPELAGLYNEQFF. The CDR3 DNA follows: TGTGCCAGCAGCCCCGAACTAGCGGGGTTATACAATGAGCAGTTCTTC.

The genes are TRBV10-3 and TRBJ2-7; D is unresolved. V lost 0 bases and J lost 0, with 9 bases in between. CDR1 ENHRY and CDR2 SYGVKD come from the germline V gene. This CDR3 comprises 15 residues. The CDR3 sequence is CAISESRLRSYEQYF. For the CDR3, the DNA is TGTGCCATCAGTGAGTCCAGGCTCCGCTCCTACGAGCAGTACTTC.

The chain has TRBV4-3 and TRBJ2-7; 9 nucleotides agree with TRBD2. The J segment lost 0 bases and the V segment lost 3 bases, leaving 6 bases of the junction unmatched. The CDR3 spans 16 residues. Germline V lookup: CDR1 LGHNA, CDR2 YSLEER. CDR3 region: CASSQDWTSASYEQYF. The CDR3 DNA reads TGCGCCAGCAGCCAGGACTGGACTAGCGCCTCCTACGAGCAGTACTTC.

The chain uses TRBV6-5 and TRBJ1-1, with no clear D. The V and J ends lost 1 base and 5 bases respectively, with 5 bases between them. In germline, CDR1 is MNHEY, CDR2 SVGAGI. This CDR3 spans 12 amino acids. CDR3 DNA sequence: TGTGCCAGCAGTTACTTAGTGACTGAAGCTTTCTTT. Protein product: CASSYLVTEAFF.

This sequence joins TRBV28 and TRBJ1-2; weak D call: TRBD1 (5 bases). Looked up from germline, CDR1 is MDHEN and CDR2 is SYDVKM. The V end was cut by 5 bases, the J end by 5 bases, with 9 bases between. The CDR3 totals 12 residues. In nucleotides, the CDR3 is TGTGCCAGCAGTGCACAGGATTATGGCTACACCTTC. Translated: CASSAQDYGYTF.

In its sample, this clone was seen a few times. The J gene is TRBJ2-5, the V gene TRBV3-1 (or the pseudogene TRBV3-2); the D gene is possibly TRBD1 (5 bases). The V end was cut by 1 base, the J end by 5 bases, with 11 bases between. CDR1 and CDR2 from the germline V gene are LGHDT and YNNKEL (reference sequence). CDR3 length equals 14 residues. The CDR3 reads CASSQGGPRETQYF. CDR3 sequence (DNA): TGTGCCAGCAGCCAAGGGGGCCCGCGGGAGACCCAGTACTTC.

The chain carries TRBV21-1 and TRBJ1-6. TRBV21-1 is tagged as a pseudogene. The CDR3 length is 15 residues. CDR3 sequence (DNA): TGTGCCATCAGGATTTCAAGCTCCTATAATTCACCCCTCCACTTT. This translates into CAIRISSSYNSPLHF.

The rearrangement joins TRBV7-2 to TRBJ2-2; D could derive from TRBD1 or TRBD2 (5 bases each). The V end lost 8 bases, the J end lost 6 bases, and 13 bases lay between the germline ends. This CDR3 has 13 amino acids. The germline CDR1 and CDR2 sequences are SGHTA and FQGNSA. CDR3 bases: TGTGCCAGCCGGGACGGACTTGCCGGGGAGCTGTTTTTT. Amino acids: CASRDGLAGELFF.

The rearrangement uses TRBV28 and TRBJ2-7; D is undetermined. The CDR3 has 15 residues. The germline CDR1 and CDR2 sequences are MDHEN and SYDVKM. Between the trimmed V and J ends, which lost 5 bases and 0 bases, there was a span of 14 bases. The CDR3 bases are TGTGCCAGCAGTAACCGGGCGCTTGGCTCCTACGAGCAGTACTTC. This sequence encodes CASSNRALGSYEQYF.

The gene calls are TRBV4-1 and TRBJ2-2, with D unclear. V was trimmed by 6 bases and J by 5 bases, leaving 13 bases between them. This CDR3 contains 14 residues. The germline V gene encodes CDR1 MGHRA and CDR2 YSYEKL. Here the CDR3 reads CASRHNEETGELFF. The CDR3 nucleotides read TGCGCCAGCAGGCACAATGAGGAGACCGGGGAGCTGTTTTTT.

CDR3: CASSEEAGGYWPQHF. The CDR3 DNA sequence: TGTGCCAGCAGTGAAGAAGCGGGGGGTTACTGGCCCCAGCATTTT. The gene calls are TRBV6-1 and TRBJ1-5, with a weak D call TRBD1 (5 bases). Trimming cost V 1 base and J 9 bases, with 16 bases left between them. Germline lookup yields CDR1 MNHNS and CDR2 SASEGT. The length of the CDR3 is 15 residues.

This chain links TRBV6-5 with TRBJ1-5; D unclear. Germline V lookup: CDR1 MNHEY, CDR2 SVGAGI. The CDR3 runs 13 residues. V was shortened by 10 bases and J by 5 bases, with 15 bases between the two germline ends. CDR3 amino acids: CATRVGTHQPQHF. The CDR3 DNA is TGTGCCACCCGTGTAGGCACTCATCAGCCCCAGCATTTT.